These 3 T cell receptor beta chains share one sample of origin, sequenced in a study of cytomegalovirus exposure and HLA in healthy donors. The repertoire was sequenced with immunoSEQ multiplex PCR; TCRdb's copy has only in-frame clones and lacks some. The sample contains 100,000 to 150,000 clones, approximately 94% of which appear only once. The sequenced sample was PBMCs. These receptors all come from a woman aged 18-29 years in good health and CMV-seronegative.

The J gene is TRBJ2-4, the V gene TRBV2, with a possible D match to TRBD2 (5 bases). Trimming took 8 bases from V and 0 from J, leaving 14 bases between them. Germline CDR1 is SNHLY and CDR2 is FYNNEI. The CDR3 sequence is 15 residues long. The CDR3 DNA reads TGTGCCAGCCGAGAGGGCTCCCTAGCCAAAAACATTCAGTACTTC. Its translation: CASREGSLAKNIQYF.

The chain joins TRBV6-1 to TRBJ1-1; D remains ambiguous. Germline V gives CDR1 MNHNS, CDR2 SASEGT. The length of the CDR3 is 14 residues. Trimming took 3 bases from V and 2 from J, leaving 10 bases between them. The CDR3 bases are TGTGCCAGCAGTGATCGGGGAGCAAACACTGAAGCTTTCTTT. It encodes CASSDRGANTEAFF.

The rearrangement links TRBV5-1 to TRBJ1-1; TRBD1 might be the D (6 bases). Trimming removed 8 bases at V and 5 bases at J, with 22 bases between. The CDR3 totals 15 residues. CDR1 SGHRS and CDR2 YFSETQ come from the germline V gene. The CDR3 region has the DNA TGCGCCAGTCACGAATGGGCAGGGGAGGGAACTGAAGCTTTCTTT. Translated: CASHEWAGEGTEAFF.